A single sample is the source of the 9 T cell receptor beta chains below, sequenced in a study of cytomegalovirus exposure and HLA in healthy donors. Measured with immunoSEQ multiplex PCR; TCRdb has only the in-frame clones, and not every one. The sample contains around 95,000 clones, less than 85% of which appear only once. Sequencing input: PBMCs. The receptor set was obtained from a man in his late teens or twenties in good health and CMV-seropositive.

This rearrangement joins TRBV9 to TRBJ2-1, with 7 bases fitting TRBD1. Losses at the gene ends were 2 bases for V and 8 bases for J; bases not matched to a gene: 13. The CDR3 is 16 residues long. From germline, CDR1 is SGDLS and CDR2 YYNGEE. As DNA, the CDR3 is TGTGCCAGCAGCGTCCGCCCCTTCACAGGGGTTGATGAGCAGTTCTTC. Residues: CASSVRPFTGVDEQFF.

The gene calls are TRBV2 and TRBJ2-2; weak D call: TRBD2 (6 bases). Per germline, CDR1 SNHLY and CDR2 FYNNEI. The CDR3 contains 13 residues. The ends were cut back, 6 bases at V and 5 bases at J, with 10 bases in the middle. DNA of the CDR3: TGTGCCAGCAGCGAGGACTATACCGGGGAGCTGTTTTTT. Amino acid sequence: CASSEDYTGELFF.

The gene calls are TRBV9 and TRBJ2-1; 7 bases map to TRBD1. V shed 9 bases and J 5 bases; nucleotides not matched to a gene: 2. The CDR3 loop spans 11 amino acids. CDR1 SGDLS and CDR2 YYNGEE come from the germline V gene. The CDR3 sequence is CATTGDNEQFF. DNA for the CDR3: TGTGCCACTACAGGGGACAATGAGCAGTTCTTC.

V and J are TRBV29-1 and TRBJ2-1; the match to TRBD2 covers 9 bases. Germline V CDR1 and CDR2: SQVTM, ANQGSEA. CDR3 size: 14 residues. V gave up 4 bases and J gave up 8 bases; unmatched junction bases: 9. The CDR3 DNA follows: TGCAGCGTTGGTCCTAGCGGGATTTCCCATGAGCAGTTCTTC. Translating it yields CSVGPSGISHEQFF.

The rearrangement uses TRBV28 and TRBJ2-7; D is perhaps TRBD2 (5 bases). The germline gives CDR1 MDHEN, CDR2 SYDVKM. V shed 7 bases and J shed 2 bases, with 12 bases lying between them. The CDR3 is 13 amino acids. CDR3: CASTRRDTYEQYF. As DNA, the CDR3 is TGTGCCAGCACCCGTCGGGATACCTACGAGCAGTACTTC.

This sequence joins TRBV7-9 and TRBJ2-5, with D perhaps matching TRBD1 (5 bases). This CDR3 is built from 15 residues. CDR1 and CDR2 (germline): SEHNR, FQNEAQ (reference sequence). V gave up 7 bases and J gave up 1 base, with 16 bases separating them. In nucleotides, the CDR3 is TGTGCCAGCAATCAAAGAGGCAGGGTCCAAGAGACCCAGTACTTC. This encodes CASNQRGRVQETQYF.

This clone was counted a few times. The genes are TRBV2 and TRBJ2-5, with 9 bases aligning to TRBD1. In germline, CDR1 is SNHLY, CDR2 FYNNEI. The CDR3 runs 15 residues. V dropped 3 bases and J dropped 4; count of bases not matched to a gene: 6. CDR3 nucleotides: TGTGCCAGCAGTGATGTCGTGACAGGGGGAGAGACCCAGTACTTC. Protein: CASSDVVTGGETQYF.

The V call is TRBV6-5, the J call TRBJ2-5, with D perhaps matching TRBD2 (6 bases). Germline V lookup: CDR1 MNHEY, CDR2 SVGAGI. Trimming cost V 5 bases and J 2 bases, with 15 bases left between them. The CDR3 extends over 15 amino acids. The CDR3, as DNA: TGTGCCAGCAGTCTACAAGGGACTCTACAAGAGACCCAGTACTTC. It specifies CASSLQGTLQETQYF.

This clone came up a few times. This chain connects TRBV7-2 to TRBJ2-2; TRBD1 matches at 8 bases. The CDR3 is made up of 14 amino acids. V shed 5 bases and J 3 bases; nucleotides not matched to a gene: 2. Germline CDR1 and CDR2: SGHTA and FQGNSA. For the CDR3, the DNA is TGTGCCAGCAGCGAACAGGGGGACACCGGGGAGCTGTTTTTT. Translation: CASSEQGDTGELFF.